This TCR beta chain is from a study of T cell changes during pregnancy in multiple sclerosis (dated by TCRdb to about 2019). About the full investigation: In women with multiple sclerosis, the researchers looked at how the T cell repertoire shifted as pregnancy progressed.

In regard to this clone: Its antigen is currently not known. Base qualities are not provided; no much larger clone lies one nucleotide away.

Libraries were made using the immunoSEQ multiplex PCR assay. What TCRdb holds here is the immuneACCESS table cut down to in-frame rearrangements. Part of the clones is not present; checked against another copy, under half of the missing clones reflect an unresolved V gene, and the others are unexplained. The table for this sample lists about 50,000 clones; roughly 92% of them were counted only once. Roughly 0.71% of the sample comes from the top ten. This sequence was found in a female donor with multiple sclerosis, enrolled in a pregnancy study. The sequencing used CD4+ T cells from peripheral blood mononuclear cells, collected in the third trimester of pregnancy.

The DNA sequence is as follows: TGTGCCAGCAACAGGGGGGGAGGTAGGGAGACTGAAGCTTTCTTT. Its amino acids are CASNRGGGRETEAFF. The rearrangement combines TRBV13 with TRBJ1-1, and TRBD1 matches 8 of the central bases. The CDR3 sequence holds 15 residues, the cysteine and phenylalanine included. Only the CDR3 DNA stays, 45 bases, in frame from base 1. Unmatched junction bases come to 12, with V trimmed by 7 bases and J by 5 bases. CDR1 and CDR2 are read off the germline V gene (reference sequence) as PRHDT and FYEKMQ.